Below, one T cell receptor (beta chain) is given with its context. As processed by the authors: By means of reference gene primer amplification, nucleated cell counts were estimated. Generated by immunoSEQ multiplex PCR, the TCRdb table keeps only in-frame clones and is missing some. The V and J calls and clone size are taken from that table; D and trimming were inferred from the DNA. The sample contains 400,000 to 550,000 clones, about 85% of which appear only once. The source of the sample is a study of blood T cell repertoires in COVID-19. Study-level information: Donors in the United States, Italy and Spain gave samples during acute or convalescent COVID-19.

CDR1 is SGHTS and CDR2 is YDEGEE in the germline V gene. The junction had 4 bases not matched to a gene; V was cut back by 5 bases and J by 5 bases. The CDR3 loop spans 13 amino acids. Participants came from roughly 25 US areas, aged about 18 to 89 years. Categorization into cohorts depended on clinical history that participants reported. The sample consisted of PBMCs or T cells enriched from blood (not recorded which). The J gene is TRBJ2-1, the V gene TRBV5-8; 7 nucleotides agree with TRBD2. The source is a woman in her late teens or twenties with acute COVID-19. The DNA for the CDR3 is TGTGCCAGCAGGGGGAGGGGAAACAATGAGCAGTTCTTC. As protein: CASRGRGNNEQFF.